The 32 T cell receptor beta chains below were found in one sample sequenced in a study of T cell responses to AZD1222 COVID-19 vaccine. Clones were read by immunoSEQ multiplex PCR, and TCRdb kept only the in-frame ones, dropping some. The table includes some 120,000 clones, 90% to 95% detected once. The input for sequencing was peripheral blood, taken on day 0 of AZD1222 vaccination. The receptor source for this set is an adult in good health.

V gene TRBV19 combines with J gene TRBJ2-1, with D unresolved. Per the germline V gene, CDR1 is LNHDA and CDR2 is SQIVND (reference sequence). The length of the CDR3 is 11 residues. V lost 9 bases, J lost 8 bases, and 11 bases lay in between. The CDR3 loop reads CASYSGYEQFF. Here the CDR3 DNA reads TGTGCCAGCTACTCTGGTTATGAGCAGTTCTTC.

The sample holds one count of this clone. The CDR3 DNA reads TGTGCCAGCACCCGTTCCGAACTGGCGAATGAAAAACTGTTTTTT. Encoded protein: CASTRSELANEKLFF. The chain has TRBV7-9 and TRBJ1-4; D gene ambiguous. Trimming stripped 7 bases from V and 5 bases from J, with 17 bases between. The germline CDR1 and CDR2 sequences are SEHNR and FQNEAQ (reference sequence). The CDR3 is made up of 15 amino acids.

A single count supports this clone. The V gene is TRBV24-1, the J gene TRBJ2-1, with D maybe TRBD2 (5 bases). V shed 3 bases and J shed 0 bases, with 11 bases lying between them. The CDR3 totals 16 residues. CDR1 and CDR2 from the germline V gene are KGHDR and SFDVKD. CDR3 coding DNA: TGTGCCACCAGTGATCTTAGCGCTAGCTCCTACAATGAGCAGTTCTTC. Its protein product is CATSDLSASSYNEQFF.

The CDR3 DNA is TGTGCCAGCACTCCTCTGGGGGGAAGTAGCAATCAGCCCCAGCATTTT. This gives the protein CASTPLGGSSNQPQHF. The genes are TRBV2 and TRBJ1-5; a weak D match, TRBD1 (5 bases). With 7 bases removed from V and 0 bases from J, the gap between germline ends came to 16 bases. The CDR3 length is 16 residues. Germline V gives CDR1 SNHLY, CDR2 FYNNEI.

The rearrangement links TRBV27 to TRBJ2-1; D is perhaps TRBD1 (5 bases). This CDR3 has 15 residues. V lost 1 base to trimming and J lost 5 bases, with 12 bases between them. Germline assignment: CDR1 MNHEY and CDR2 SMNVEV (reference sequence). This CDR3 reads CASSLWGVSNNEQFF. The CDR3 nucleotides read TGTGCCAGCAGTTTATGGGGCGTGAGTAACAATGAGCAGTTCTTC.

The chain uses TRBV28 and TRBJ2-7; D may be TRBD2 (6 bases). The CDR3 contains 15 residues. Trimming left V 2 bases short and J 1 base short, with 12 bases between. Germline CDR1 is MDHEN and CDR2 is SYDVKM. The CDR3 coding sequence is TGTGCCAGCAGTTTACGGGGGACCTATTCCTACGAGCAGTACTTC. Encoded protein: CASSLRGTYSYEQYF.

The chain links TRBV7-9 to TRBJ2-7; either TRBD1 or TRBD2 may supply D (6 bases each). V dropped 5 bases and J dropped 11 bases, with 25 bases sitting between them. Germline V gives CDR1 SEHNR, CDR2 FQNEAQ (reference sequence). The CDR3 is made up of 15 amino acids. As DNA, the CDR3 is TGTGCCAGCAGCCCTTCTATTAATCTCGGGGGACAAAAGTACTTC. It specifies CASSPSINLGGQKYF.

The gene calls are TRBV9 and TRBJ1-1, with TRBD1 matching 9 bases. V dropped 3 bases and J dropped 3; count of bases not matched to a gene: 9. Looked up from germline, CDR1 is SGDLS and CDR2 is YYNGEE. CDR3 length equals 16 residues. In DNA, the CDR3 is TGTGCCAGCAGCGACCGAGTACAGGGGGCATACACTGAAGCTTTCTTT. Its protein product is CASSDRVQGAYTEAFF.

The CDR3 region is CASRPPTSGITDTQYF. For the CDR3, the DNA is TGTGCCAGCAGACCCCCGACTAGCGGGATCACAGATACGCAGTATTTT. This rearrangement joins TRBV7-9 to TRBJ2-3; 11 bases line up with TRBD2. This CDR3 spans 16 amino acids. Per germline, CDR1 SEHNR and CDR2 FQNEAQ (reference sequence). Unmatched junction bases numbered 7, after V lost 6 bases and J lost 2 bases.

V is TRBV10-1 and J is TRBJ2-2; D not resolved. Trimming stripped 6 bases from V and 7 bases from J, with 18 bases between. The CDR3 has 15 residues. The V gene's germline CDR1 is WNHNN and CDR2 SYGVQD (reference sequence). Here the CDR3 DNA reads TGCGCCAGCAGCCCCCGCTCGAAGTGGCGCGGGGAGCTGTTTTTT. Amino acid sequence: CASSPRSKWRGELFF.

This clone has a single count. The chain joins TRBV27 to TRBJ2-1; D is unresolved. CDR3 length equals 12 residues. V lost 5 bases and J 6 bases, leaving 8 bases between the germline ends. Germline-derived CDR1 and CDR2 are MNHEY and SMNVEV (reference sequence). The CDR3 DNA reads as TGTGCCAGCAGTGCCCAGTTCAATGAGCAGTTCTTC. Translating gives CASSAQFNEQFF.

This rearrangement joins TRBV2 to TRBJ1-1; a possible D gene is TRBD1 (5 bases). CDR1 SNHLY and CDR2 FYNNEI come from the germline V gene. Trimming removed 5 bases at V and 2 bases at J, with 21 bases between. The CDR3 sequence is 17 residues long. CDR3 protein: CASSSQGLARINTEAFF. The CDR3 DNA sequence: TGTGCCAGCAGTTCCCAGGGTCTGGCCCGGATAAACACTGAAGCTTTCTTT. Full variable domain (outside the CDR3, taken from reference TRBV2 and TRBJ1-1): EPEVTQTPSHQVTQMGQEVILRCVPISNHLYFYWYRQILGQKVEFLVSFYNNEISEKSEIFDDQFSVERPDGSNFTLKIRSTKLEDSAMYFCASSSQGLARINTEAFFGQGTRLTVV.

CDR3 in amino acids: CASSRGGGLDAPEAFF. The CDR3 nucleotides read TGTGCCAGCAGTCGAGGCGGGGGCCTAGATGCCCCTGAAGCTTTCTTT. The V and J genes are TRBV7-9 and TRBJ1-1, with D possibly being TRBD1 (6 bases). Trimming took off 6 bases at V and 6 bases at J, with 23 bases between the two ends. The CDR3 totals 16 residues. Per the germline V gene, CDR1 is SEHNR and CDR2 is FQNEAQ (reference sequence).

The chain has TRBV2 and TRBJ2-3; TRBD2 aligns across 13 bases. The CDR3 totals 18 residues. Germline V lookup: CDR1 SNHLY, CDR2 FYNNEI. The V segment lost 6 bases and the J segment 1 base; nucleotides outside the gene matches: 10. CDR3 sequence reads: CASSGRTSGSRRTDTQYF. CDR3 nucleotide sequence: TGTGCCAGCAGCGGACGGACTAGCGGGAGTCGACGCACAGATACGCAGTATTTT.

The J gene is TRBJ1-5, the V gene TRBV5-6, with 7 bases lining up with TRBD1. With 4 bases clipped from V and 5 bases from J, the junction kept 6 bases outside the gene matches. The CDR3 is 14 residues long. Germline V lookup: CDR1 SGHDT, CDR2 YYEEEE. Here the CDR3 DNA reads TGTGCCAGCAGCCGCCGGGACAGATATCAGCCCCAGCATTTT. This encodes CASSRRDRYQPQHF.

V gene TRBV29-1 combines with J gene TRBJ2-7; no definite D call. The CDR3 covers 11 residues. The germline V gene has CDR1 SQVTM and CDR2 ANQGSEA. V was trimmed by 6 bases and J by 7 bases, leaving 13 bases between them. This chain's CDR3 is CSVTVQNEQYF. CDR3 sequence (DNA): TGCAGCGTGACGGTCCAGAATGAGCAGTACTTC.

The rearrangement links TRBV11-2 to TRBJ1-6; D gene unclear. The CDR3 has 14 residues. Germline V gives CDR1 SGHAT, CDR2 FQNNGV. Trimming stripped 3 bases from V and 4 bases from J, with 7 bases between. CDR3 coding DNA: TGTGCCAGCAGCTTTTCAGGTTATAATTCACCCCTCCACTTT. Its translation is CASSFSGYNSPLHF. The whole variable domain, remainder taken from reference TRBV11-2 and TRBJ1-6, is EAGVAQSPRYKIIEKRQSVAFWCNPISGHATLYWYQQILGQGPKLLIQFQNNGVVDDSQLPKDRFSAERLKGVDSTLKIQPAKLEDSAVYLCASSFSGYNSPLHFGNGTRLTVT.

CDR3 DNA: TGTGCCAGCAGGCCACAGGGGGGTTCACCCCTCCACTTT. It is translated as CASRPQGGSPLHF. The V and J genes are TRBV7-2 and TRBJ1-6, with 8 positions matching TRBD1. The J segment lost 9 bases and the V segment lost 6 bases, leaving 4 bases of the junction unmatched. Germline V gene sequence: CDR1 SGHTA, CDR2 FQGNSA. The CDR3 loop spans 13 amino acids.

The V call is TRBV5-8, the J call TRBJ1-3; 7 bases agree with TRBD1. This CDR3 contains 17 residues. Germline lookup yields CDR1 SGHTS and CDR2 YDEGEE. With 7 bases clipped from V and 3 bases from J, the junction kept 16 bases outside the gene matches. The CDR3 reads CASRRHPVDRVGNTIYF. The CDR3 region has the DNA TGTGCCAGCCGACGACACCCTGTAGACAGGGTTGGAAACACCATATATTTT.

The rearrangement joins TRBV25-1 to TRBJ2-7, with D uncertain. V was clipped by 6 bases and J by 10 bases, with 16 bases between them. The CDR3 totals 12 residues. CDR1 and CDR2 (germline): MGHDK, SYGVNS. The CDR3 DNA is TGTGCCAGCAGCGCTACTTACTACCTTCAGTACTTC. Amino acid sequence: CASSATYYLQYF.

This clone has just one count. The rearrangement links TRBV18 to TRBJ2-3; 10 nucleotides line up with TRBD2. The germline V gene encodes CDR1 KGHSH and CDR2 LQKENI. The CDR3 extends over 14 amino acids. V was clipped by 5 bases and J by 8 bases; unmatched bases: 7. The CDR3 coding sequence is TGTGCCAGCTCAGAGCTAGCGGGAGATGGTACGCAGTATTTT. The encoded protein is CASSELAGDGTQYF.

The CDR3 region is CATSRDMGTEAFF. The CDR3 region has the DNA TGTGCCACCAGCAGAGATATGGGGACAGAAGCTTTCTTT. The chain combines TRBV15 with TRBJ1-1; maybe TRBD1 (6 bases). Trimming left V 0 bases short and J 8 bases short, with 10 bases between. The germline V gene encodes CDR1 LNHNV and CDR2 YYDKDF (reference sequence). The CDR3 contains 13 residues. The full variable domain, in which reference TRBV15 and TRBJ1-1 provide the parts outside the CDR3, is DAMVIQNPRYQVTQFGKPVTLSCSQTLNHNVMYWYQQKSSQAPKLLFHYYDKDFNNEADTPDNFQSRRPNTSFCFLDIRSPGLGDTAMYLCATSRDMGTEAFFGQGTRLTVV.

V usage is TRBV25-1 and J usage is TRBJ1-2; 7 nucleotides agree with TRBD1. The CDR3 consists of 13 residues. Germline CDR1 is MGHDK and CDR2 is SYGVNS. V shed 10 bases and J 3 bases; nucleotides not matched to a gene: 8. In DNA form, the CDR3 reads TGTGCCACCCAGGACAGGTTGGACTATGGCTACACCTTC. Residues: CATQDRLDYGYTF.

The V and J genes are TRBV5-4 and TRBJ2-1, with a tentative D call TRBD2 (5 bases). V dropped 4 bases and J dropped 0 bases, with 11 bases sitting between them. From germline, CDR1 is SGHNT and CDR2 YYREEE (reference sequence). This CDR3 has 15 amino acids. CDR3 amino acids: CASSPGTNSYNEQFF. The CDR3 coding sequence is TGTGCCAGCAGCCCGGGAACCAACTCCTACAATGAGCAGTTCTTC.

This chain joins TRBV30 and TRBJ1-5; a weak D match, TRBD1 (6 bases). Germline V gives CDR1 GTSNPN, CDR2 SVGIG (reference sequence). The CDR3 has 15 amino acids. Trimming took off 3 bases at V and 3 bases at J, with 15 bases between the two ends. CDR3 DNA sequence: TGTGCCTGGAGCCGATTACAGGGCCTCAATCAGCCCCAGCATTTT. It encodes CAWSRLQGLNQPQHF.

The CDR3 nucleotides are TGTGCCAGCAGTTTCCCATGGGGGAGGGCCTTAAATGAGCAGTTCTTC. Translated, it gives CASSFPWGRALNEQFF. The rearrangement links TRBV28 to TRBJ2-1; 7 bases agree with TRBD2. In germline, CDR1 is MDHEN, CDR2 SYDVKM. The J segment lost 7 bases and the V segment lost 3 bases, leaving 12 bases of the junction unmatched. This CDR3 spans 16 amino acids.

J is TRBJ1-2 and V is TRBV5-4, with D maybe TRBD1 (5 bases). Trimming stripped 2 bases from V and 3 bases from J, with 11 bases between. Germline lookup yields CDR1 SGHNT and CDR2 YYREEE (reference sequence). The CDR3 totals 14 residues. CDR3 nucleotide sequence: TGTGCCAGCAGCTTCGGGGGAAGGGACTATGGCTACACCTTC. As protein: CASSFGGRDYGYTF.

The CDR3 spells CASSDGGNTEAFF. DNA for the CDR3: TGTGCCAGCAGCGACGGTGGAAACACTGAAGCTTTCTTT. The gene calls are TRBV9 and TRBJ1-1; no clear D gene. Germline V gene lookup returns CDR1 SGDLS and CDR2 YYNGEE. The V end lost 3 bases, the J end lost 2 bases, and 8 bases lay between the germline ends. The length of the CDR3 is 13 residues.

This clone was detected only once. V usage is TRBV19 and J usage is TRBJ2-5; D perhaps matches TRBD1 (5 bases). This CDR3 comprises 14 residues. V gave up 6 bases and J gave up 2 bases, with 13 bases separating them. Germline-derived CDR1 and CDR2 are LNHDA and SQIVND (reference sequence). The chain's CDR3 is CASRHDSYQETQYF. CDR3 sequence (DNA): TGTGCCAGTAGGCATGACAGCTATCAAGAGACCCAGTACTTC.

V usage is TRBV28 and J usage is TRBJ1-1; possibly TRBD1 for D (5 bases). Germline V gene sequence: CDR1 MDHEN, CDR2 SYDVKM. V lost 1 base and J 1 base, leaving 16 bases between the germline ends. This CDR3 is built from 17 residues. The CDR3 DNA reads as TGTGCCAGCAGTTTATTCCTGGGGGACCGATCGAACACTGAAGCTTTCTTT. This codes for CASSLFLGDRSNTEAFF.

The V call is TRBV7-9, the J call TRBJ2-7; 7 bases are shared with TRBD1. V dropped 1 base and J dropped 3; count of bases not matched to a gene: 6. Germline CDR1 and CDR2: SEHNR and FQNEAQ (reference sequence). The CDR3 extends over 15 amino acids. In DNA, the CDR3 is TGTGCCAGCAGCTTAGGACAGGGATCATTCTACGAGCAGTACTTC. Translation: CASSLGQGSFYEQYF.

CDR3 DNA sequence: TGCGCCAGCAGCCAGGTACAGGGGGAGTACAATGAGCAGTTCTTC. Protein product: CASSQVQGEYNEQFF. This chain joins TRBV4-1 and TRBJ2-1; 8 nucleotides align to TRBD1. V lost 3 bases and J lost 4; bases outside the gene matches: 5. Per germline, CDR1 MGHRA and CDR2 YSYEKL. CDR3 length equals 15 residues.